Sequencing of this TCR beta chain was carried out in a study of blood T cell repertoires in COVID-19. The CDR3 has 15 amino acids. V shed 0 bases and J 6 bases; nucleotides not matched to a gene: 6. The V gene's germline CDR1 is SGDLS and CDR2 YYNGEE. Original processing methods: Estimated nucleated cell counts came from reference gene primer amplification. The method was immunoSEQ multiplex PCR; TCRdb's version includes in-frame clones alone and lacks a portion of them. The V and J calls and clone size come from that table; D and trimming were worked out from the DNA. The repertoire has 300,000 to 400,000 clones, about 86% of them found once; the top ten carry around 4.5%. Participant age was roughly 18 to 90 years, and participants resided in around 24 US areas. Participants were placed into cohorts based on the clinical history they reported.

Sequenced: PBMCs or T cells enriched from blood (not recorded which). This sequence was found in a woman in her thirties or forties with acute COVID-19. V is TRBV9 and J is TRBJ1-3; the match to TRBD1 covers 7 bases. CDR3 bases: TGTGCCAGCAGCGTAGAGGGACAGCTGCTAAACACCATATATTTT. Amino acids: CASSVEGQLLNTIYF.